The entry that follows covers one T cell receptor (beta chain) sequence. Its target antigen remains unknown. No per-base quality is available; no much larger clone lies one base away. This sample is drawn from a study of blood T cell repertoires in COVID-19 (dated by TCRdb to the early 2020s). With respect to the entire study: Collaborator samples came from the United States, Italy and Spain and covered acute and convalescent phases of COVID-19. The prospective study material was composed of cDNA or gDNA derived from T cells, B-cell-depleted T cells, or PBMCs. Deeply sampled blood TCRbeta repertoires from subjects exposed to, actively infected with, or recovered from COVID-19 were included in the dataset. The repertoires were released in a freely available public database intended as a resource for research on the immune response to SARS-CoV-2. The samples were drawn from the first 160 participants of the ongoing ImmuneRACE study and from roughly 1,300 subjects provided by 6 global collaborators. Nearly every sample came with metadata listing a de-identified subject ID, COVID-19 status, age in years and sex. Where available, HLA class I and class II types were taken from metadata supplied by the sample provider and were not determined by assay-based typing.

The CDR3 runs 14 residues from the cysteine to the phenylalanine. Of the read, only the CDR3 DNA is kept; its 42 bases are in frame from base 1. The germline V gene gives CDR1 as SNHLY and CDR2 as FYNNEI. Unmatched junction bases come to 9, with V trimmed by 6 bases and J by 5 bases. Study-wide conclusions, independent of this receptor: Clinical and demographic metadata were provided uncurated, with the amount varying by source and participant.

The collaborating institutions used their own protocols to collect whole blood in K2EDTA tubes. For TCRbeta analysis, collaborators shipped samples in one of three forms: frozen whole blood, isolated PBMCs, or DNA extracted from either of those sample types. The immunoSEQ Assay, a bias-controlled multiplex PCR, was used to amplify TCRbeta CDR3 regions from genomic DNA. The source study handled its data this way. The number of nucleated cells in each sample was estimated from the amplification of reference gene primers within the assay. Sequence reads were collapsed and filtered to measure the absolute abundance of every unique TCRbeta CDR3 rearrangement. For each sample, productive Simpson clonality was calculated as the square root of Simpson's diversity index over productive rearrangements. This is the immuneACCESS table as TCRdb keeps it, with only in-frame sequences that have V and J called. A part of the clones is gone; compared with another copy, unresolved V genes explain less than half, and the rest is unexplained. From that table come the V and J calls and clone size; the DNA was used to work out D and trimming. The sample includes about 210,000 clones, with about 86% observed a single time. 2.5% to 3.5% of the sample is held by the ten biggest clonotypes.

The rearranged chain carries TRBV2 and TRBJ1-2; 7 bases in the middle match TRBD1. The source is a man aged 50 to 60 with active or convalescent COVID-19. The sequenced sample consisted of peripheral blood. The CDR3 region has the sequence CASSGQGQRYGYTF. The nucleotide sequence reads TGTGCCAGCAGCGGCCAGGGACAGAGATATGGCTACACCTTC.